This TCR beta chain came from a study of spatial heterogeneity in lung cancer. General study results and limits: Tumoral mutation counts were tracked by counts of expanded intratumoral alpha and beta TCRs. Ubiquitous expanded TCR counts tracked ubiquitous nonsynonymous mutations; regional expanded TCR counts tracked regional nonsynonymous mutations.

Time point indicated: sample taken at primary tumor resection. Whole RNA from tumor, nontumor lung or frozen PBMC was sequenced unsorted. Every TCR cDNA molecule carried a tag that served as a unique molecular identifier. TCRdb reprocessed the 5' RACE reads via MiXCR and lists one record per CDR3 protein. This table holds more than 20,000 distinct CDR3 sequences, 2.8% found once. This clonotype was seen many times. Its antigen is still unknown. Germline CDR1 is DFQATT and CDR2 is SNEGSKA (reference sequence). Losses at the gene ends were 3 bases for V and 3 bases for J; bases not matched to a gene: 5. The CDR3 sequence is 14 residues long.

This chain connects TRBV20-1 to TRBJ2-3, with 8 bases matching TRBD2. This receptor was identified in a male donor with early-stage non-small cell lung cancer. Sequenced here: lung tumor tissue, sampled at surgery. CDR3 loop: CSASGRARTDTQYF. The CDR3 DNA reads as TGCAGTGCTAGCGGGAGGGCCAGGACAGATACGCAGTATTTT.